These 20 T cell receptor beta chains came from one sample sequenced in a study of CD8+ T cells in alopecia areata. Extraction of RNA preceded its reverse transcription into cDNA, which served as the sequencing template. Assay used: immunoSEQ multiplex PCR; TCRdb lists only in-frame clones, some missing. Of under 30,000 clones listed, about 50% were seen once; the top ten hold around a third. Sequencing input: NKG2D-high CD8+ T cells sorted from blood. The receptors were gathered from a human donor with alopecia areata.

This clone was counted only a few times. The CDR3 loop reads CASSLQGNTGELFF. The CDR3, as DNA: TGTGCCAGCAGTTTACAGGGGAACACCGGGGAGCTGTTTTTT. The chain uses TRBV28 and TRBJ2-2; perhaps TRBD1 as D (5 bases). Germline V gives CDR1 MDHEN, CDR2 SYDVKM. Trimming cost V 2 bases and J 1 base, with 5 bases left between them. The CDR3 consists of 14 residues.

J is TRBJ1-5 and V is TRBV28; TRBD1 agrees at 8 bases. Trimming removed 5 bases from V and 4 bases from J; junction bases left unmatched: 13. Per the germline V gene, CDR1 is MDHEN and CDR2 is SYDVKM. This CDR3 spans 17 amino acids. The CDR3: CASSGQGGGTSNQPQHF. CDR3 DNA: TGTGCCAGCAGTGGACAGGGAGGGGGGACCTCTAATCAGCCCCAGCATTTT.

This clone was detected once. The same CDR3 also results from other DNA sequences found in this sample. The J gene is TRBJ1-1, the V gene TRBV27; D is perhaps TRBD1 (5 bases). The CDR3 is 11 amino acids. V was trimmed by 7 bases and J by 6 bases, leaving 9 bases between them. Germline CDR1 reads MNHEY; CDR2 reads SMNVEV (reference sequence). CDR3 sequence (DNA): TGTGCCAGCACCAAGGGGTCTGAAGCTTTCTTT. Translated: CASTKGSEAFF.

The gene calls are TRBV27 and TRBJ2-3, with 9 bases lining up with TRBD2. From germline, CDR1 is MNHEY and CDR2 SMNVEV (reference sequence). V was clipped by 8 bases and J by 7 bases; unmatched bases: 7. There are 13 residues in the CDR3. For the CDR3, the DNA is TGTGCCAGCTCTAAAGCGGGAGGAAATACGCAGTATTTT. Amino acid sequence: CASSKAGGNTQYF.

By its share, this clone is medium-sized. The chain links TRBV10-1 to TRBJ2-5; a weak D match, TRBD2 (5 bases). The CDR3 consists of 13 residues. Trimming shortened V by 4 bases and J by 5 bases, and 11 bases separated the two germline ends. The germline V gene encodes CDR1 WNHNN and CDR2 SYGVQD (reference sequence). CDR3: CASSGVASETQYF. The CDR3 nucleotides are TGCGCCAGCAGTGGAGTAGCGTCGGAGACCCAGTACTTC.

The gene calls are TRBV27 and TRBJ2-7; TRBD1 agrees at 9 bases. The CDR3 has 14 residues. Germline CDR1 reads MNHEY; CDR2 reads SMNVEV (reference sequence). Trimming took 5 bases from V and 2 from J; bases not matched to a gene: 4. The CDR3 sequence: CASSPGTGPYEQYF. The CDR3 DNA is TGTGCCAGCAGTCCGGGGACAGGGCCCTACGAGCAGTACTTC.

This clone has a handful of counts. CDR3: CASSDVRGPAGAGEQYF. CDR3 sequence (DNA): TGTGCCAGCAGTGACGTCAGGGGGCCAGCGGGAGCGGGCGAGCAGTACTTC. V usage is TRBV27 and J usage is TRBJ2-7, with D possibly being TRBD1 or TRBD2 (8 bases each). Germline assignment: CDR1 MNHEY and CDR2 SMNVEV (reference sequence). V was clipped by 5 bases and J by 6 bases, with 26 bases between them. The CDR3 is 17 residues long.

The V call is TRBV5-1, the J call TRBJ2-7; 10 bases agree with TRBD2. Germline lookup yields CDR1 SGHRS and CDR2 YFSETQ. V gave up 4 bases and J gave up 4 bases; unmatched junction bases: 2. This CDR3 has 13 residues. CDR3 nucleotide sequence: TGCGCCAGCAGCCCGGGACTAGCGTACGAGCAGTACTTC. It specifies CASSPGLAYEQYF. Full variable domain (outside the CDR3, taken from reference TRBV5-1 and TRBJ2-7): KAGVTQTPRYLIKTRGQQVTLSCSPISGHRSVSWYQQTPGQGLQFLFEYFSETQRNKGNFPGRFSGRQFSNSRSEMNVSTLELGDSALYLCASSPGLAYEQYFGPGTRLTVT.

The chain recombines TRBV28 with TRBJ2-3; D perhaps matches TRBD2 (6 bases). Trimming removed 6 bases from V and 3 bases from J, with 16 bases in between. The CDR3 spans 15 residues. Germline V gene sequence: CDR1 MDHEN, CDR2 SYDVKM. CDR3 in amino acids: CASRPWGEWTDTQYF. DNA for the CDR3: TGTGCCAGCAGACCCTGGGGGGAGTGGACAGATACGCAGTATTTT.

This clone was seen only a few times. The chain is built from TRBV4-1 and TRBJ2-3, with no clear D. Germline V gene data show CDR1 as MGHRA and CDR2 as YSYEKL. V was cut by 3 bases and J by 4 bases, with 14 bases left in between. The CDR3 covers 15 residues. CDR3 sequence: CASSQDGLVADTQYF. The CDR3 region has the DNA TGCGCCAGCAGCCAGGACGGGTTAGTGGCAGATACGCAGTATTTT.

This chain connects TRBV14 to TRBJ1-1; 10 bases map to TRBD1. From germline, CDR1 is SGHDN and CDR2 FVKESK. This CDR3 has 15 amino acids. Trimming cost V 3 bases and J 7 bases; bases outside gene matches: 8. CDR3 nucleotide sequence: TGTGCCAGCAGCCACGACAGGGGGCCTTTTGATGAAGCTTTCTTT. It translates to CASSHDRGPFDEAFF.

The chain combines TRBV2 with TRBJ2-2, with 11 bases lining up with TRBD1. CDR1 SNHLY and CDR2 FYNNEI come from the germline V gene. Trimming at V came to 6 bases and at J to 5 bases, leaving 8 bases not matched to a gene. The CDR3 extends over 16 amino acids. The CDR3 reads CASSPRGTGGTGELFF. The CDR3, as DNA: TGTGCCAGCAGCCCGAGGGGGACAGGGGGGACCGGGGAGCTGTTTTTT. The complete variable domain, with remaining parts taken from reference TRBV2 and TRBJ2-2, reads EPEVTQTPSHQVTQMGQEVILRCVPISNHLYFYWYRQILGQKVEFLVSFYNNEISEKSEIFDDQFSVERPDGSNFTLKIRSTKLEDSAMYFCASSPRGTGGTGELFFGEGSRLTVL.

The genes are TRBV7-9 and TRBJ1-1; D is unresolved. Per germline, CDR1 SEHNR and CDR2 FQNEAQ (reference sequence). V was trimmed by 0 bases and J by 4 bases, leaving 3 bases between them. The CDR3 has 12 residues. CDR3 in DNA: TGTGCCAGCAGCTTAGCCGGCACTGAAGCTTTCTTT. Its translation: CASSLAGTEAFF.

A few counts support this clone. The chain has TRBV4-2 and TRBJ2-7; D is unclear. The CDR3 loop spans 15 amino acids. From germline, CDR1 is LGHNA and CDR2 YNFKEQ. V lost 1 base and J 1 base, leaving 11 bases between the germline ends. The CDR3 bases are TGTGCCAGCAGCCAAGGGGTCGTGTCTTCCTACGAGCAGTACTTC. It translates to CASSQGVVSSYEQYF.

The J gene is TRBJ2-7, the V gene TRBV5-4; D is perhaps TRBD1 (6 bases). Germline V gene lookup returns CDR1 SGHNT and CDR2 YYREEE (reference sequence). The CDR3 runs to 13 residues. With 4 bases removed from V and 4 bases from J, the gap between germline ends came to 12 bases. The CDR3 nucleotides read TGTGCCAGCAGCCCAGGGACACCGTACGAGCAGTACTTC. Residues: CASSPGTPYEQYF.

Here the CDR3 reads CASQGAGFEQYF. CDR3 nucleotide sequence: TGCGCCAGCCAGGGGGCTGGTTTCGAGCAGTACTTC. V usage is TRBV5-1 and J usage is TRBJ2-7; the match to TRBD1 covers 8 bases. CDR1 and CDR2 from the germline V gene are SGHRS and YFSETQ. This CDR3 comprises 12 residues. J lost 6 bases, V lost 7 bases, and 6 bases had no gene match.

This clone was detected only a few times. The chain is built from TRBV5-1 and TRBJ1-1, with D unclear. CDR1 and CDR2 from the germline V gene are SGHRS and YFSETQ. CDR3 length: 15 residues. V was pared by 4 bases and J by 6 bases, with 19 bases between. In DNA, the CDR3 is TGCGCCAGCAGCGAAGAGGACTCTCTGGGCGCTGAAGCTTTCTTT. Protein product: CASSEEDSLGAEAFF.

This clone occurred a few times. CDR3 amino acids: CASSSGTVGYTF. CDR3 DNA: TGTGCCAGCAGTTCGGGGACAGTCGGCTACACCTTC. The chain employs TRBV28 and TRBJ1-2; 7 bases agree with TRBD1. CDR1 MDHEN and CDR2 SYDVKM come from the germline V gene. V was pared by 4 bases and J by 8 bases, with 4 bases of the junction left unmatched. The CDR3 runs 12 residues.

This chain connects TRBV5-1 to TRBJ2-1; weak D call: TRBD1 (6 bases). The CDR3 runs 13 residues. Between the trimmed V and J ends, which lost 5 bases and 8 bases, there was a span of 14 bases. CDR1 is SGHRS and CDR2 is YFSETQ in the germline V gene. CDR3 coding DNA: TGCGCCAGCAGACTGACAGGCCGGGATGAGCAGTTCTTC. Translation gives CASRLTGRDEQFF.

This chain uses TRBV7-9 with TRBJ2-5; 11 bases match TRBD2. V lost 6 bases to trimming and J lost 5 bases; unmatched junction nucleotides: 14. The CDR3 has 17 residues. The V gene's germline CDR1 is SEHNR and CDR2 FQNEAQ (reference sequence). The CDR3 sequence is CASSQSSGRIPGETQYF. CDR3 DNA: TGTGCCAGCAGTCAGTCTAGCGGGAGGATCCCGGGGGAGACCCAGTACTTC.